This TCR beta chain was recorded in a study of circulating and synovial CD4+ cells in juvenile arthritis. Study-level results: Vbeta family usage analysis did not detect the pathogenic-like versus bulk difference. Shared-clonotype fractions with synovium likely underestimate full repertoire overlap. T cell genome counts differed by at least an order of magnitude between CPL and CD4 samples.

V was pared by 6 bases and J by 3 bases, with 14 bases between. The CDR3 is 13 residues long. Per germline, CDR1 GTSNPN and CDR2 SVGIG (reference sequence). The table came from immunoSEQ multiplex PCR; TCRdb's copy has only in-frame clones and leaves some out. This table holds about 34,000 clones, just under 97% found once. Samples derive from patients with active juvenile idiopathic arthritis. Comment on this clone: Its antigen is still unknown.

Sequencing used CD4+ T cells from blood. The V gene is TRBV30, the J gene TRBJ1-2; D might be TRBD1 (6 bases). This TCR was sampled from a human donor with juvenile idiopathic arthritis. The CDR3 spells CACPRPGDYGYTF. CDR3 in DNA: TGTGCCTGCCCGCGGCCAGGGGACTATGGCTACACCTTC.